This T cell receptor (beta chain) was observed in a study of T cell clonotyping in hematopoietic cell transplantation (dated by TCRdb to about 2021). In terms of the full investigation: A total of about 140 blood samples were gathered in the study from over 30 consecutive transplant recipients along with their related donors. Patients were recruited between September 2015 and January 2017 and followed until late 2020 or death.

Blood samples for TCR beta sequencing were provided by related transplant donors. Nuclei Lysis Solution was used to extract genomic DNA from fresh or cryopreserved unfractionated peripheral blood mononuclear cells. This clone was observed a single time. Its antigen target is currently unknown. Within one base of it there is no much larger clone, and no base qualities were kept. The cysteine opens and the phenylalanine closes a CDR3 of 13 amino acids. The CDR3 DNA has 39 bases and is translated from base 1. The V and J ends are trimmed by 6 bases and 4 bases, leaving 11 bases between them. CDR1 and CDR2, looked up from the germline V gene, are MNHNS and SASEGT. TCR beta CDR3 regions were amplified from genomic DNA with the immunoSEQ assay, a bias-controlled multiplex PCR using V- and J-specific primers. A proprietary barcode and Illumina adapter sequences were added to the CDR3 amplicons in a second PCR step. An Illumina MiSeq instrument was used for sequencing of the CDR3 libraries. Per the authors' processing: Export and quality control were performed with immunoSEQ Analyzer 3.0, and downstream analyses were performed with R Bioconductor and Immunarch. Only productive rearrangements in the normalized downsampled data set went into calculating the repertoire metrics. Clonotypes larger than 5 templates in the normalized cohort were defined as pathologically expanded. The Inverse Simpson Index served as the measure of repertoire diversity. To capture all clonotypes, CMV-specificity analyses were performed on the non-normalized data set. This immuneACCESS table, as held by TCRdb, lists in-frame sequences with V and J called but not all clones. Of the missing ones, under half trace to an unresolved V gene in checked studies; the others have no known cause. V and J calls and clone size are given by that table; D and trimming were obtained from the DNA. This sample comprises about 12,000 clones, 75% to 95% of them detected only once. 1.2% of the sample goes to the ten largest clones.

General conclusions and limits of the study: Just a small fraction of recipient repertoires overlapped with donor repertoires, and more than 95% appeared de novo at the given depth. Sample size was limited, and cells were not sorted, so CD4 and CD8 repertoire contributions could not be separated. Recipient TCR diversity fell after transplant, with pathologically expanded clonotypes rising progressively from day 30 to day 180. Inverse Simpson Index values from donors and from recipients before transplant predicted broader TCR repertoire diversity after transplant.

The material sequenced was peripheral blood mononuclear cells. The chain is assembled from TRBV6-1 and TRBJ2-3, with the D segment identity uncertain. The receptor's source is a man aged 25 to 40 in good health. Some clones in this sample may be carry-over from other donors' samples. CDR3 loop: CASSHPRADTQYF. The DNA is as follows: TGTGCCAGCAGCCACCCCAGAGCAGATACGCAGTATTTT.